These 21 T cell receptor beta chains originate from one sample sequenced in a study of blood T cell repertoires in COVID-19 (dated by TCRdb to the early 2020s). Library generation was performed with the immunoSEQ multiplex PCR assay. TCRdb carries this immuneACCESS record with in-frame sequences only. Its versions omit some clonotypes, under half of them owing to an unresolved V gene in the studies checked, with the rest unexplained. This sample lists approximately 500,000 clones; roughly 88% were detected once. Approximately 3.2% of the sample lies in the top ten. Sample: peripheral blood. The receptor source for this set is a human donor in a cohort sampled during active COVID-19.

The sample holds a few counts of this clone. The chain couples TRBV5-4 to TRBJ2-3; 9 bases match TRBD1. Per germline, CDR1 SGHNT and CDR2 YYREEE (reference sequence). The CDR3 sequence is 17 residues long. V lost 0 bases to trimming and J lost 0 bases; unmatched junction nucleotides: 5. The CDR3 nucleotides are TGTGCCAGCAGCTTGGACCCGGGACAGGGTAGCACAGATACGCAGTATTTT. Translated: CASSLDPGQGSTDTQYF.

The chain uses TRBV18 and TRBJ1-2, with 9 bases matching TRBD1. The V and J ends lost 3 bases and 3 bases, in that order; junction bases with no gene match: 14. This CDR3 has 18 amino acids. Looked up from germline, CDR1 is KGHSH and CDR2 is LQKENI. The CDR3 bases are TGTGCCAGCTCACCCAGCCTGCAACAGGGGGCGCGGGACTATGGCTACACCTTC. Residues: CASSPSLQQGARDYGYTF. Supplemented by reference TRBV18 and TRBJ1-2, the full variable domain reads NAGVMQNPRHLVRRRGQEARLRCSPMKGHSHVYWYRQLPEEGLKFMVYLQKENIIDESGMPKERFSAEFPKEGPSILRIQQVVRGDSAAYFCASSPSLQQGARDYGYTFGSGTRLTVV.

The chain couples TRBV5-5 to TRBJ1-5; 8 positions match TRBD1. V was clipped by 2 bases and J by 6 bases; unmatched bases: 7. The V gene's germline CDR1 is SGHKS and CDR2 YYEKEE (reference sequence). The CDR3 loop spans 15 amino acids. In nucleotides, the CDR3 is TGTGCCAGCAGCTTACAGGGGGAAGAGGGTCAGCCCCAGCATTTT. This codes for CASSLQGEEGQPQHF. The variable domain in full, completed from reference TRBV5-5 and TRBJ1-5, reads DAGVTQSPTHLIKTRGQQVTLRCSPISGHKSVSWYQQVLGQGPQFIFQYYEKEERGRGNFPDRFSARQFPNYSSELNVNALLLGDSALYLCASSLQGEEGQPQHFGDGTRLSIL.

The genes are TRBV6-5 and TRBJ2-7; the D gene is possibly TRBD2 (6 bases). Germline CDR1 MNHEY, CDR2 SVGAGI. CDR3 size: 12 residues. Trimming removed 2 bases at V and 10 bases at J, with 12 bases between. CDR3: CASSYQTSLQYF. In DNA, the CDR3 is TGTGCCAGCAGTTACCAGACTAGTTTACAGTACTTC.

J is TRBJ1-4 and V is TRBV2; the match to TRBD1 covers 7 bases. The ends lost 7 bases at V and 2 bases at J; junction bases unmatched: 7. The CDR3 is 15 residues long. Germline assignment: CDR1 SNHLY and CDR2 FYNNEI. The CDR3 sequence is CASTLQGQTNEKLFF. In nucleotides, the CDR3 is TGTGCCAGCACCCTTCAGGGACAGACTAATGAAAAACTGTTTTTT. The full variable domain, rest sourced from reference TRBV2 and TRBJ1-4, is EPEVTQTPSHQVTQMGQEVILRCVPISNHLYFYWYRQILGQKVEFLVSFYNNEISEKSEIFDDQFSVERPDGSNFTLKIRSTKLEDSAMYFCASTLQGQTNEKLFFGSGTQLSVL.

This rearrangement joins TRBV10-3 to TRBJ2-1; the match to TRBD1 covers 8 bases. The germline V gene encodes CDR1 ENHRY and CDR2 SYGVKD. V gave up 5 bases and J gave up 3 bases; unmatched junction bases: 6. CDR3 length equals 15 residues. CDR3: CAISKTGTGYNEQFF. CDR3 bases: TGTGCCATCAGTAAAACCGGGACAGGCTACAATGAGCAGTTCTTC.

This clone has a single count. The rearrangement joins TRBV7-3 to TRBJ2-1, with D tentatively TRBD2 (5 bases). V was shortened by 5 bases and J by 8 bases, with 22 bases between the two germline ends. The CDR3 is 16 amino acids. Per germline, CDR1 SGHTA and CDR2 FQGTGA. The CDR3 loop is CASSPPGAGPPHEQFF. The CDR3 nucleotides are TGTGCCAGCAGCCCTCCCGGCGCGGGCCCCCCGCATGAGCAGTTCTTC.

The V and J genes are TRBV18 and TRBJ2-7, with D maybe TRBD2 (5 bases). The CDR3 has 14 amino acids. Trimming stripped 0 bases from V and 2 bases from J, with 8 bases between. The germline CDR1 and CDR2 sequences are KGHSH and LQKENI. CDR3 sequence: CASSPPGDTYEQYF. The DNA of the CDR3 is TGTGCCAGCTCACCACCCGGGGATACCTACGAGCAGTACTTC.

The V call is TRBV12-3 or TRBV12-4, the J call TRBJ2-7; D is ambiguous. Trimming took 6 bases from V and 3 from J, leaving 6 bases between them. The CDR3 consists of 11 residues. In nucleotides, the CDR3 is TGTGCCAGCAGCGGGTACTACGAGCAGTACTTC. Translating it yields CASSGYYEQYF.

The CDR3 is CASATGKETQYF. The CDR3 DNA is TGTGCCAGCGCGACAGGGAAGGAGACCCAGTACTTC. V gene TRBV27 combines with J gene TRBJ2-5; 7 bases fit TRBD1. The CDR3 is 12 residues long. Looked up from germline, CDR1 is MNHEY and CDR2 is SMNVEV (reference sequence). Trimming removed 8 bases from V and 5 bases from J; junction bases left unmatched: 5.

The chain has TRBV7-9 and TRBJ2-1; 13 nucleotides align to TRBD2. V was pared by 6 bases and J by 6 bases, with 5 bases of the junction left unmatched. The CDR3 covers 15 residues. Looked up from germline, CDR1 is SEHNR and CDR2 is FQNEAQ (reference sequence). This CDR3 reads CASRSGLAGSNEQFF. CDR3 DNA: TGTGCCAGCAGATCGGGACTAGCGGGATCCAATGAGCAGTTCTTC.

This rearrangement joins TRBV5-4 to TRBJ1-4, with TRBD1 as a possible D gene (5 bases). Germline CDR1 is SGHNT and CDR2 is YYREEE (reference sequence). V lost 4 bases to trimming and J lost 7 bases, with 17 bases between them. The CDR3 extends over 15 amino acids. CDR3 sequence reads: CASSQAGRGVEKLFF. The CDR3 nucleotides read TGTGCCAGCAGCCAAGCGGGAAGGGGCGTTGAAAAACTGTTTTTT.

In its sample, this clone was seen a few times. V gene TRBV11-2 combines with J gene TRBJ2-1; 12 nucleotides match TRBD2. CDR1 and CDR2 (germline): SGHAT, FQNNGV. V trimming: 5 bases; J trimming: 5 bases; junction bases outside the gene matches: 7. The CDR3 has 16 residues. As DNA, the CDR3 is TGTGCCAGCAGCAAAAGGACTAGCGGGACCGACAATGAGCAGTTCTTC. Protein: CASSKRTSGTDNEQFF.

The gene calls are TRBV2 and TRBJ1-2, with 8 nucleotides matching TRBD1. V dropped 1 base and J dropped 2; count of bases not matched to a gene: 3. Germline V CDR1 and CDR2: SNHLY, FYNNEI. This CDR3 is built from 15 residues. CDR3 sequence: CASSEGQGANYGYTF. In DNA, the CDR3 is TGTGCCAGCAGTGAAGGGCAGGGGGCAAACTATGGCTACACCTTC.

V and J are TRBV5-1 and TRBJ2-2; TRBD2 aligns across 10 bases. With 4 bases clipped from V and 6 bases from J, the junction kept 9 bases outside the gene matches. The CDR3 length is 16 residues. In germline, CDR1 is SGHRS, CDR2 YFSETQ. CDR3 DNA sequence: TGCGCCAGCAGCCAAGCCGGGACTAGCGTAGCCGGGGAGCTGTTTTTT. This translates into CASSQAGTSVAGELFF.

This chain connects TRBV11-2 to TRBJ1-1; 7 nucleotides line up with TRBD1. The trim removed 6 bases at V and 2 bases at J, leaving 9 bases unmatched. Germline CDR1 reads SGHAT; CDR2 reads FQNNGV. This CDR3 is built from 15 residues. CDR3 coding DNA: TGTGCCAGCAGTTACAGCGGACAGGAAAACACTGAAGCTTTCTTT. It is translated as CASSYSGQENTEAFF.

The chain links TRBV30 to TRBJ2-7; possibly TRBD2 for D (6 bases). The V end lost 0 bases, the J end lost 3 bases, and 12 bases lay between the germline ends. Germline V gives CDR1 GTSNPN, CDR2 SVGIG (reference sequence). CDR3 size: 14 residues. CDR3 coding DNA: TGTGCCTGGAGTGTGGGACCGGGGGACTACGAGCAGTACTTC. Its translation is CAWSVGPGDYEQYF.

The gene calls are TRBV28 and TRBJ1-4; D is undetermined. The germline V gene encodes CDR1 MDHEN and CDR2 SYDVKM. The CDR3 contains 16 residues. The V end lost 2 bases, the J end lost 4 bases, and 14 bases lay between the germline ends. CDR3 nucleotides: TGTGCCAGCAGTTTACGCCCAACGGTTGGTAATGAAAAACTGTTTTTT. It yields the protein CASSLRPTVGNEKLFF.

The chain recombines TRBV9 with TRBJ2-1; D uncertain. V lost 3 bases and J lost 6, with 19 bases in between. CDR3 length: 16 amino acids. The germline V gene has CDR1 SGDLS and CDR2 YYNGEE. DNA for the CDR3: TGTGCCAGCAGCGGAAAGGAGAACACCCTCTTCAATGAGCAGTTCTTC. Its protein product is CASSGKENTLFNEQFF.

V gene TRBV27 combines with J gene TRBJ1-2, with 7 nucleotides matching TRBD1. The CDR3 is 13 amino acids. Germline V gene lookup returns CDR1 MNHEY and CDR2 SMNVEV (reference sequence). Trimming removed 6 bases from V and 9 bases from J; junction bases left unmatched: 10. CDR3 residues: CASSIDRDGSYTF. As DNA, the CDR3 is TGTGCCAGCAGCATCGACAGGGACGGAAGCTACACCTTC.

The rearrangement joins TRBV6-5 to TRBJ1-2; 12 bases map to TRBD1. This CDR3 is 15 amino acids long. After removal of 4 bases from V and 7 bases from J, the junction contained 7 bases not matched to a gene. Germline V gene lookup returns CDR1 MNHEY and CDR2 SVGAGI. The CDR3, as DNA: TGTGCCAGCAGTTTAGCCCGGGACAGGGGGCCTGGCTACACCTTC. Translating it yields CASSLARDRGPGYTF.